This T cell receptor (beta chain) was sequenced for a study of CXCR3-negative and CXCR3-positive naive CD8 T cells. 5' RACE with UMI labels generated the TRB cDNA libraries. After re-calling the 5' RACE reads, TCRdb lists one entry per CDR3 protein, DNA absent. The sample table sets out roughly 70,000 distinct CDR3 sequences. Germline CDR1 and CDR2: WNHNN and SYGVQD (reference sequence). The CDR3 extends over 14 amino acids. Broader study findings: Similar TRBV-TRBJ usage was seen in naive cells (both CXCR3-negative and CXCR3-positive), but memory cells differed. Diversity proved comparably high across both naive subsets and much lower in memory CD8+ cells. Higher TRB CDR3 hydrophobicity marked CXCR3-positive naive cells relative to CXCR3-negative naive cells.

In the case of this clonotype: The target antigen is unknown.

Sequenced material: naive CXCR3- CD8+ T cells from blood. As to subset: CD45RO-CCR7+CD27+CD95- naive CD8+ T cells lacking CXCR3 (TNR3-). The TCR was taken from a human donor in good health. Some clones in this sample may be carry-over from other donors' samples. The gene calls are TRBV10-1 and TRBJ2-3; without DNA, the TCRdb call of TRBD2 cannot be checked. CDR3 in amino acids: CASSDLAGTDTQYF.